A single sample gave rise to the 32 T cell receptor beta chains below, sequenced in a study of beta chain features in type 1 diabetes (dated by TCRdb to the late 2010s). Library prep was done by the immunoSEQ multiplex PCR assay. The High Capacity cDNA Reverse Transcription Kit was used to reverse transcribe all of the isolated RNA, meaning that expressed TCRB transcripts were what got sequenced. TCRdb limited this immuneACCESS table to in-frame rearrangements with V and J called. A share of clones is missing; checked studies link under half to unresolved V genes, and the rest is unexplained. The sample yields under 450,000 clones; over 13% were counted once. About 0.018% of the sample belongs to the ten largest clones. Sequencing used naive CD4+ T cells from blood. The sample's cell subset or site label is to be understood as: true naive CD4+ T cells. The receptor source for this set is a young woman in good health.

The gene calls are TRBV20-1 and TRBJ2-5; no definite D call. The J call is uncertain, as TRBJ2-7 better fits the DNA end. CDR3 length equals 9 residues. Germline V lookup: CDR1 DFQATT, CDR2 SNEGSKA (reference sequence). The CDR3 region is CSAEYEQYF. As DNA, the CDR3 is TGCAGTGCTGAGTACGAGCAGTACTTC.

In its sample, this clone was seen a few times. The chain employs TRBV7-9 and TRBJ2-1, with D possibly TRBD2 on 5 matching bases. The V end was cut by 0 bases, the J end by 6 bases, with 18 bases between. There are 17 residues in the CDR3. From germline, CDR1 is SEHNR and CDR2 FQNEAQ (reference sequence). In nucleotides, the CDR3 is TGTGCCAGCAGCTTAGCGCACGTACGGGATCTGGGCAATGAGCAGTTCTTC. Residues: CASSLAHVRDLGNEQFF.

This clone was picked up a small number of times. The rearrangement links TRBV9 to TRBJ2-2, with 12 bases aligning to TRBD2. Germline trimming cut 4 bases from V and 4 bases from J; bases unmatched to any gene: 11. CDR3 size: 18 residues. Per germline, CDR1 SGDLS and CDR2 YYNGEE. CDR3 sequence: CASSRGLAGRRSTGELFF. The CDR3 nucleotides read TGTGCCAGCAGCCGAGGACTAGCGGGAAGACGTAGCACCGGGGAGCTGTTTTTT.

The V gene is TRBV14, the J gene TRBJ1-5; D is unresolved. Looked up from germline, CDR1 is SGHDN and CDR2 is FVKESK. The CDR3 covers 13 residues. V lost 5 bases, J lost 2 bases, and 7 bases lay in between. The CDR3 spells CASSARGNQPQHF. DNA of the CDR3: TGTGCCAGCAGCGCGAGGGGCAATCAGCCCCAGCATTTT. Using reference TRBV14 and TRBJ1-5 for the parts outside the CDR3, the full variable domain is EAGVTQFPSHSVIEKGQTVTLRCDPISGHDNLYWYRRVMGKEIKFLLHFVKESKQDESGMPNNRFLAERTGGTYSTLKVQPAELEDSGVYFCASSARGNQPQHFGDGTRLSIL.

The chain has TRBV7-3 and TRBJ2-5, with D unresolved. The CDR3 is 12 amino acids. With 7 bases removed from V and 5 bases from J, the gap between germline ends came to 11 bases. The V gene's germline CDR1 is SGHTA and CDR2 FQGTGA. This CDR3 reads CASIPHAETQYF. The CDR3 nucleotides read TGTGCCAGCATCCCGCACGCGGAGACCCAGTACTTC.

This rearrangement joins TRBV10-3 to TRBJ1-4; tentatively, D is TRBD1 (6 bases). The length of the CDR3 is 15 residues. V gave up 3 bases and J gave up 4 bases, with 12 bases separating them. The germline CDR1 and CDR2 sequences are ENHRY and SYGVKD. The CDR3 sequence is CAISDSGQSNEKLFF. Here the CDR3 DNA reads TGTGCCATCAGTGATTCCGGACAGAGTAATGAAAAACTGTTTTTT.

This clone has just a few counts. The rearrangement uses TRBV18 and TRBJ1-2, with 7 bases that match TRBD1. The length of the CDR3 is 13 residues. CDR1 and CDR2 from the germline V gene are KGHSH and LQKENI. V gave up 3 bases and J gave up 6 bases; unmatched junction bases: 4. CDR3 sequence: CASSPQTGDGYTF. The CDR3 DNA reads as TGTGCCAGCTCACCCCAAACAGGGGATGGCTACACCTTC. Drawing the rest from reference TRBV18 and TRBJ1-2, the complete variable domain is NAGVMQNPRHLVRRRGQEARLRCSPMKGHSHVYWYRQLPEEGLKFMVYLQKENIIDESGMPKERFSAEFPKEGPSILRIQQVVRGDSAAYFCASSPQTGDGYTFGSGTRLTVV.

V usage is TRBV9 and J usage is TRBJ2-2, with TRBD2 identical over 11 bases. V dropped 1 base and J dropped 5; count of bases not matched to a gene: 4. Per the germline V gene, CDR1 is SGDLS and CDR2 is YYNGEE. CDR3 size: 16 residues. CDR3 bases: TGTGCCAGCAGCGTATCACTAGCGGGAGCTACCGGGGAGCTGTTTTTT. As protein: CASSVSLAGATGELFF.

The CDR3: CASSFGTGDQPQHF. DNA for the CDR3: TGCGCCAGCAGCTTTGGGACAGGAGATCAGCCCCAGCATTTT. The V call is TRBV5-1, the J call TRBJ1-5, with TRBD1 identical over 8 bases. V dropped 2 bases and J dropped 5; count of bases not matched to a gene: 3. Germline lookup yields CDR1 SGHRS and CDR2 YFSETQ. This CDR3 contains 14 residues.

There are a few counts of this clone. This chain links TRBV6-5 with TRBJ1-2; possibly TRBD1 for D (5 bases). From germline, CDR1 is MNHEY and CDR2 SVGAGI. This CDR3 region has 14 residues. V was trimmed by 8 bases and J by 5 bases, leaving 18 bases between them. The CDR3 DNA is TGTGCCAGCTCGCTCGCCCGGGGGTTGTATGGCTACACCTTC. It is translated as CASSLARGLYGYTF.

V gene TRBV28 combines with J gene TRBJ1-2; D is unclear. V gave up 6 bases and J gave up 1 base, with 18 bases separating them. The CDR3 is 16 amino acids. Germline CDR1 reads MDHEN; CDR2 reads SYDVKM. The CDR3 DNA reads TGTGCCAGCAGCCGGAGGGCCGGCCACTATAACTATGGCTACACCTTC. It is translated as CASSRRAGHYNYGYTF.

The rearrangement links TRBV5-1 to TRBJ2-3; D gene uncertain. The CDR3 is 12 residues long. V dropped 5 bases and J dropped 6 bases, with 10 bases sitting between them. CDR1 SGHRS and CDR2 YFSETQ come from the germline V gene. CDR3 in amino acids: CASRVTGDTQYF. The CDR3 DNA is TGCGCCAGCAGGGTTACCGGGGATACGCAGTATTTT.

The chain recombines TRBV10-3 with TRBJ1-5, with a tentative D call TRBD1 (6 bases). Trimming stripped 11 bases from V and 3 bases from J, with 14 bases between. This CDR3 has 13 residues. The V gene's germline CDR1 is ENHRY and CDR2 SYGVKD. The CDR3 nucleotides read TGTGCCGTACAAGGACAGTACAATCAGCCCCAGCATTTT. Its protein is CAVQGQYNQPQHF.

The CDR3: CASTSMFRATRETQYF. CDR3 coding DNA: TGTGCCAGCACTTCTATGTTCAGGGCTACGAGGGAGACCCAGTACTTC. The chain carries TRBV7-2 and TRBJ2-5; D possibly corresponds to TRBD1 (5 bases). This CDR3 region has 16 residues. V was clipped by 7 bases and J by 5 bases, with 23 bases between them. The germline gives CDR1 SGHTA, CDR2 FQGNSA. Full variable domain (missing parts from reference TRBV7-2 and TRBJ2-5): GAGVSQSPSNKVTEKGKDVELRCDPISGHTALYWYRQSLGQGLEFLIYFQGNSAPDKSGLPSDRFSAERTGGSVSTLTIQRTQQEDSAVYLCASTSMFRATRETQYFGPGTRLLVL.

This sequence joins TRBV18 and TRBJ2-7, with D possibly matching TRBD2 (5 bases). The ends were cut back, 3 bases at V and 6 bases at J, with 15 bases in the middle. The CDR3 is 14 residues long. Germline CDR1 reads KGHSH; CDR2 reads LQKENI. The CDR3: CASSPPSPRGEQYF. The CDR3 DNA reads TGTGCCAGCTCACCCCCTAGTCCACGGGGCGAGCAGTACTTC. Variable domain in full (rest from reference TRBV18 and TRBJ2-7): NAGVMQNPRHLVRRRGQEARLRCSPMKGHSHVYWYRQLPEEGLKFMVYLQKENIIDESGMPKERFSAEFPKEGPSILRIQQVVRGDSAAYFCASSPPSPRGEQYFGPGTRLTVT.

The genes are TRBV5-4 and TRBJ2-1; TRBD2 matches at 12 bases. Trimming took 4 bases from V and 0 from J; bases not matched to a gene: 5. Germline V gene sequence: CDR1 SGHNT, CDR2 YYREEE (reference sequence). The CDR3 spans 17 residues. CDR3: CASSPGTSGSSYNEQFF. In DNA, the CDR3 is TGTGCCAGCAGCCCCGGGACTAGCGGGTCCTCCTACAATGAGCAGTTCTTC. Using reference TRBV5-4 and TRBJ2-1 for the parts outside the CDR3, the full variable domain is ETGVTQSPTHLIKTRGQQVTLRCSSQSGHNTVSWYQQALGQGPQFIFQYYREEENGRGNFPPRFSGLQFPNYSSELNVNALELDDSALYLCASSPGTSGSSYNEQFFGPGTRLTVL.

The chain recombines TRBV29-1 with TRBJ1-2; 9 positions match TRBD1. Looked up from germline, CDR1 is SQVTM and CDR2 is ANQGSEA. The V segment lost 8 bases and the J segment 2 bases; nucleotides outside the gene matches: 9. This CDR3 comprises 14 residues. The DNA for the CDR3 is TGCAGCACCCGATCACAGGGGGCAAACTATGGCTACACCTTC. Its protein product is CSTRSQGANYGYTF.

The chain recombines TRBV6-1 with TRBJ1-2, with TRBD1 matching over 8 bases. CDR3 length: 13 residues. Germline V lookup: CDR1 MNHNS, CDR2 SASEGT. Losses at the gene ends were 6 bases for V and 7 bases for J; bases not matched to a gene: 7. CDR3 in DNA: TGTGCCAGCAGCCCCGACAGGGGAGGTGGCTACACCTTC. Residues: CASSPDRGGGYTF.

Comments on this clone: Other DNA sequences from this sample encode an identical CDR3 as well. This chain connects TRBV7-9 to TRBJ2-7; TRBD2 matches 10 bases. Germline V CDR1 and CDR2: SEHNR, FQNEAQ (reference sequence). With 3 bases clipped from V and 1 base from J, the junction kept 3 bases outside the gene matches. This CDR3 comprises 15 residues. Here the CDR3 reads CASSFVLAGSYEQYF. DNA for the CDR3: TGTGCCAGCAGCTTTGTACTAGCGGGATCCTACGAGCAGTACTTC.

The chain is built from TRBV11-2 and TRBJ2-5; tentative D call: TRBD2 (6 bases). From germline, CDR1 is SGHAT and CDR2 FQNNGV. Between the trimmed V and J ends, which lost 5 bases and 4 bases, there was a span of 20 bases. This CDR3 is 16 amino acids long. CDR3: CASSADGLLRGETQYF. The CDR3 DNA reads TGTGCCAGCAGCGCGGACGGACTCTTGCGGGGAGAGACCCAGTACTTC.

CDR3 coding DNA: TGTGCCAGCAGTGTCGGCACAGATACGCAGTATTTT. Its protein product is CASSVGTDTQYF. This rearrangement joins TRBV27 to TRBJ2-3; D call uncertain. CDR1 is MNHEY, CDR2 SMNVEV, per germline (reference sequence). V was clipped by 5 bases and J by 1 base, with 4 bases between them. The CDR3 extends over 12 amino acids.

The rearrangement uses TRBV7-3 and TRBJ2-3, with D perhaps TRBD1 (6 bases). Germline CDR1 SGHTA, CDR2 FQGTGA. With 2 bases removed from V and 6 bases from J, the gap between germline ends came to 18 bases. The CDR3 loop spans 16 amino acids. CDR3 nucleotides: TGTGCCAGCAGCTTAGGACTCCAGGGGTTTGGTGATACGCAGTATTTT. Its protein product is CASSLGLQGFGDTQYF.

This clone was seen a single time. The CDR3 DNA reads as TGTGCCAGCAGTGAATGGGAGGGGGAGACCCAGTACTTC. It is translated as CASSEWEGETQYF. The rearrangement joins TRBV6-1 to TRBJ2-5; 7 bases fit TRBD2. The CDR3 sequence is 13 residues long. V was pared by 2 bases and J by 5 bases, with 2 bases of the junction left unmatched. The germline gives CDR1 MNHNS, CDR2 SASEGT.

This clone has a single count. CDR3 in amino acids: CASSPPGTGTYEQYF. For the CDR3, the DNA is TGTGCCAGCAGTCCCCCCGGGACAGGGACCTACGAGCAGTACTTC. This rearrangement joins TRBV28 to TRBJ2-7; 9 nucleotides agree with TRBD1. The germline V gene has CDR1 MDHEN and CDR2 SYDVKM. CDR3 length: 15 residues. V lost 5 bases, J lost 2 bases, and 7 bases stayed unmatched.

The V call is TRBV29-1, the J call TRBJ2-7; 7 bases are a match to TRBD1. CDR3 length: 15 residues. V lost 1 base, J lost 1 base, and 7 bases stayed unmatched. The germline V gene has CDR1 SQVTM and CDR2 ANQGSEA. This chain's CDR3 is CSVEVNRGPSYEQYF. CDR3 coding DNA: TGCAGCGTTGAAGTGAACAGGGGCCCTTCCTACGAGCAGTACTTC.

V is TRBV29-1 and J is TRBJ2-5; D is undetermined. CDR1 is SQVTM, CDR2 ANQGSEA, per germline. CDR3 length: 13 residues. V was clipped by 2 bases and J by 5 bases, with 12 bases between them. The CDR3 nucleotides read TGCAGCGTTGAATCTGGGTTGCGGGAGACCCAGTACTTC. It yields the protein CSVESGLRETQYF.

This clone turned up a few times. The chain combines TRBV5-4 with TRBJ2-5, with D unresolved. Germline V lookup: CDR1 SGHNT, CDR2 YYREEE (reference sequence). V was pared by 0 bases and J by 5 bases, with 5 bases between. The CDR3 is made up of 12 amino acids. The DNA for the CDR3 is TGTGCCAGCAGCTTGGTGTCGGAGACCCAGTACTTC. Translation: CASSLVSETQYF.

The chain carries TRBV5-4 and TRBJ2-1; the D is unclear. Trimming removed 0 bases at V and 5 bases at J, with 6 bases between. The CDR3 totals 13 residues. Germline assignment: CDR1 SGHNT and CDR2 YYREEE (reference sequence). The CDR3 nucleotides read TGTGCCAGCAGCTTGGCCTACCACAATGAGCAGTTCTTC. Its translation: CASSLAYHNEQFF.

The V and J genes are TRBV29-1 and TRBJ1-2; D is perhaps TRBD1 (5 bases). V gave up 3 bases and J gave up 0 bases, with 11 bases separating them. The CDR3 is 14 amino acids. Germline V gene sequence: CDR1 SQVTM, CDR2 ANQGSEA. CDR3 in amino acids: CSVEDNPPNYGYTF. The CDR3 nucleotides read TGCAGCGTTGAGGACAATCCCCCTAACTATGGCTACACCTTC.

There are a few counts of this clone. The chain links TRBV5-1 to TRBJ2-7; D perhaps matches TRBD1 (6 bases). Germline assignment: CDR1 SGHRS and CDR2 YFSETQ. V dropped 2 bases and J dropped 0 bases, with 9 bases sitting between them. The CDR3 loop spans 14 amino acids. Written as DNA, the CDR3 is TGCGCCAGCAGCTTACGACAGGACTCCTACGAGCAGTACTTC. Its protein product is CASSLRQDSYEQYF.

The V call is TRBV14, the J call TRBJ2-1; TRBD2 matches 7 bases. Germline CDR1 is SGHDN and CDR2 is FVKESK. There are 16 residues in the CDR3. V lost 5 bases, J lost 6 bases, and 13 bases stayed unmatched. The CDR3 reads CASSGPGGIPPNEQFF. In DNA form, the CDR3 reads TGTGCCAGCAGCGGACCGGGGGGTATCCCTCCCAATGAGCAGTTCTTC. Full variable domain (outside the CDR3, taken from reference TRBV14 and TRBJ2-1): EAGVTQFPSHSVIEKGQTVTLRCDPISGHDNLYWYRRVMGKEIKFLLHFVKESKQDESGMPNNRFLAERTGGTYSTLKVQPAELEDSGVYFCASSGPGGIPPNEQFFGPGTRLTVL.

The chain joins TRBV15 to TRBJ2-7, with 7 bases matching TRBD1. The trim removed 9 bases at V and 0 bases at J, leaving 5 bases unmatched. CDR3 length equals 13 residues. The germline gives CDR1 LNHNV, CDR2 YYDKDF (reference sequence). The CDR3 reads CATRQGSSYEQYF. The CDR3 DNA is TGTGCCACAAGACAGGGCAGCTCCTACGAGCAGTACTTC.